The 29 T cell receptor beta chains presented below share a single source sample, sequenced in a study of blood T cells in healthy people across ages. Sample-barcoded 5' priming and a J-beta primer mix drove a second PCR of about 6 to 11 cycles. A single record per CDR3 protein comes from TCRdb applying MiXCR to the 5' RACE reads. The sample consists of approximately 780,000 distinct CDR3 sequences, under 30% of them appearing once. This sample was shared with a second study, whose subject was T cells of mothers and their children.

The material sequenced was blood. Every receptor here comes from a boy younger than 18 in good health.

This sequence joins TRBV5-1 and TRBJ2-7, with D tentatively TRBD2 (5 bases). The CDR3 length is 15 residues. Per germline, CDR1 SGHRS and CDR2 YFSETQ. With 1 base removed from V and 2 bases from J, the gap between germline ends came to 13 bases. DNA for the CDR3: TGCGCCAGCAGCTTGTTTCTCCAGGAGGCCTACGAGCAGTACTTC. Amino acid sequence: CASSLFLQEAYEQYF.

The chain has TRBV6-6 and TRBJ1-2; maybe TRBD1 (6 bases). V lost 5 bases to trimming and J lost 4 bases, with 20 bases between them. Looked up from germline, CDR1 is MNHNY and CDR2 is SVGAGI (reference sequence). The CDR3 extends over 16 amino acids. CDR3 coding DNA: TGTGCCAGCAGTACGCCGGACAGCCCCGCGTTCTATGGCTACACCTTC. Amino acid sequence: CASSTPDSPAFYGYTF.

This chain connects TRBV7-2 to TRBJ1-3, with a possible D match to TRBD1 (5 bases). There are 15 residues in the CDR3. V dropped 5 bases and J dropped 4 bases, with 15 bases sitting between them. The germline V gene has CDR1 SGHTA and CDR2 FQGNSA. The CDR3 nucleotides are TGTGCCAGCAGCAATCTGGCAGGGTCCGGAAACACCATATATTTT. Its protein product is CASSNLAGSGNTIYF.

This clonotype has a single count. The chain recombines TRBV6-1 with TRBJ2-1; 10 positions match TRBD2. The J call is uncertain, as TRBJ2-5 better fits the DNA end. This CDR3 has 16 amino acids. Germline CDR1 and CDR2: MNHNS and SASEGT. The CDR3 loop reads CASTAGSGGIQETQYF. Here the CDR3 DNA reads TGTGCCAGCACCGCCGGTAGCGGGGGGATACAAGAGACCCAGTACTTC.

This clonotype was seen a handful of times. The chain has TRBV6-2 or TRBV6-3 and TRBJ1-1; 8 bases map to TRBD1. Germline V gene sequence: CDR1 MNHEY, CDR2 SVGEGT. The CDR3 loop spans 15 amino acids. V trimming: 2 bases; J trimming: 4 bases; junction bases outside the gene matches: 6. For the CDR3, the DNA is TGTGCCAGCAGTTACGGACCGACAGGGGTCACTGAAGCTTTCTTT. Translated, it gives CASSYGPTGVTEAFF.

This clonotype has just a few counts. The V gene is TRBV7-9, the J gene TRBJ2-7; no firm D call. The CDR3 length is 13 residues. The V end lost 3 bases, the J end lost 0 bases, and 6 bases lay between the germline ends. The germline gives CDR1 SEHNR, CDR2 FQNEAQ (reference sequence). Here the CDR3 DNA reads TGTGCCAGCAGCTTCCTAAGCTCCTACGAGCAGTACTTC. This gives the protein CASSFLSSYEQYF. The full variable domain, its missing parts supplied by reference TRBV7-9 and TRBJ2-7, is DTGVSQNPRHKITKRGQNVTFRCDPISEHNRLYWYRQTLGQGPEFLTYFQNEAQLEKSRLLSDRFSAERPKGSFSTLEIQRTEQGDSAMYLCASSFLSSYEQYFGPGTRLTVT.

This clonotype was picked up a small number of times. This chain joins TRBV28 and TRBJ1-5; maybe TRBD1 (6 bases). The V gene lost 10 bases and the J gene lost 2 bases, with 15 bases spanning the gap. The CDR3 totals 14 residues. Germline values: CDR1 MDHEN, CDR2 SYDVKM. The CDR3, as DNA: TGTGCCACCAACCAGGGGCAGGGCAATCAGCCCCAGCATTTT. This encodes CATNQGQGNQPQHF.

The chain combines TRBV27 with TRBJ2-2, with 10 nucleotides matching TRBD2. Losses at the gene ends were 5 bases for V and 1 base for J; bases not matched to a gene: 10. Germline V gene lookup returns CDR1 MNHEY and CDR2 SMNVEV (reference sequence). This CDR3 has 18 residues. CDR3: CASSPRRIAGGNTGELFF. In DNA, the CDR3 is TGTGCCAGCAGTCCCCGGAGGATAGCGGGGGGGAACACCGGGGAGCTGTTTTTT.

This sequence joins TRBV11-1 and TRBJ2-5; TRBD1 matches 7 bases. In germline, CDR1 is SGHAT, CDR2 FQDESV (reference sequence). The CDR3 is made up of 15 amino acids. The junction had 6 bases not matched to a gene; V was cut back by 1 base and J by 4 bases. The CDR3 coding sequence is TGTGCCAGCAGCTTAGGAGGACAGGTTTCAGAGACCCAGTACTTC. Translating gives CASSLGGQVSETQYF.

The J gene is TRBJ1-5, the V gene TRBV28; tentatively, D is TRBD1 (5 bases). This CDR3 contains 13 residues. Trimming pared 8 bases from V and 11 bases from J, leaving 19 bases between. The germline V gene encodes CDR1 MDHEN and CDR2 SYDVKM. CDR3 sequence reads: CASYDRDVVAQHF. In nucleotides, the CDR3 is TGTGCCAGCTATGACAGAGACGTGGTAGCCCAGCATTTT.

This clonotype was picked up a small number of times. CDR3 in DNA: TGTGCCAGCAGCCAAGTGGGACCCATTCGCCACAATGAGCAGTTCTTC. Protein sequence: CASSQVGPIRHNEQFF. This chain joins TRBV4-2 and TRBJ2-1; D is tentatively TRBD1 or TRBD2 (5 bases each). The CDR3 contains 16 residues. Trimming shortened V by 1 base and J by 5 bases, and 15 bases separated the two germline ends. The germline V gene has CDR1 LGHNA and CDR2 YNFKEQ.

The DNA for the CDR3 is TGTGCCTGGAGTCTTTCAGGGGGATCGTCGCTCAGGGGCACCATATATTTT. This sequence encodes CAWSLSGGSSLRGTIYF. V usage is TRBV30 and J usage is TRBJ1-3, with TRBD1 matching over 7 bases. CDR3 length: 17 residues. The germline V gene encodes CDR1 GTSNPN and CDR2 SVGIG (reference sequence). The junction had 19 bases not matched to a gene; V was cut back by 2 bases and J by 9 bases.

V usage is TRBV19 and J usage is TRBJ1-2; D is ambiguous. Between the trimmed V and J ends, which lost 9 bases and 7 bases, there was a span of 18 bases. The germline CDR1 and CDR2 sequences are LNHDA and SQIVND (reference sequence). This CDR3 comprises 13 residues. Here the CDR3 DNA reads TGTGCCAGCACCCGGGCCGAAGGCACTGGCTACACCTTC. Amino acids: CASTRAEGTGYTF.

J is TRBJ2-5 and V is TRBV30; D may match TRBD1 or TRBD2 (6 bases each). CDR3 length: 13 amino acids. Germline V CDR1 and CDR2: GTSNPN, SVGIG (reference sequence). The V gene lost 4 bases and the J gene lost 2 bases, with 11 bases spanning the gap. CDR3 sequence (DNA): TGTGCCTGGACGCAGGGGAGGCAAGAGACCCAGTACTTC. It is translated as CAWTQGRQETQYF. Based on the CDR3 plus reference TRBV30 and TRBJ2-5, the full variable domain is SQTIHQWPATLVQPVGSPLSLECTVEGTSNPNLYWYRQAAGRGLQLLFYSVGIGQISSEVPQNLSASRPQDRQFILSSKKLLLSDSGFYLCAWTQGRQETQYFGPGTRLLVL.

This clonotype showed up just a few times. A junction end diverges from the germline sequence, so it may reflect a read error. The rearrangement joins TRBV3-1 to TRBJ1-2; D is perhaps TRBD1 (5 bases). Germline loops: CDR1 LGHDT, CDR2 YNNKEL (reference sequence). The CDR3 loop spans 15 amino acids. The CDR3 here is CASSQGWQGGNGYTF. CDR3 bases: TGCGCCAGCAGCCAAGGCTGGCAGGGAGGGAATGGCTACACCTTC.

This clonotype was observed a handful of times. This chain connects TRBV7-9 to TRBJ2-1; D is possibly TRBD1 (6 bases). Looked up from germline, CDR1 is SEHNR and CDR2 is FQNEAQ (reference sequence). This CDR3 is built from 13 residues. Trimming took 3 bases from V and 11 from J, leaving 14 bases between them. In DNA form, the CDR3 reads TGTGCCAGCAGCTTTTCCCCCGGGACACAGCAGTTCTTC. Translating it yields CASSFSPGTQQFF.

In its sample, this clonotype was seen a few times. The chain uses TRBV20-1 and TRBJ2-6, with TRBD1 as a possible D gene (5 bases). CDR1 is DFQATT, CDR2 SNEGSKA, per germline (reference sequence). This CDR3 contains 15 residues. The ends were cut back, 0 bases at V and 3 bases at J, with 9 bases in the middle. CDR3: CSAREVGVGANVLTF. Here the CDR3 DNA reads TGCAGTGCTAGAGAAGTAGGGGTTGGGGCCAACGTCCTGACTTTC.

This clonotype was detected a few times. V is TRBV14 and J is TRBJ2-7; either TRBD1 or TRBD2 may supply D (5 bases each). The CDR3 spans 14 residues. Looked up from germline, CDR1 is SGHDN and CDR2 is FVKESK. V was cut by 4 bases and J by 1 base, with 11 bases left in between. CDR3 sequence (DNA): TGTGCCAGCAGCCCGGGACGACAGTCCTACGAGCAGTACTTC. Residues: CASSPGRQSYEQYF.

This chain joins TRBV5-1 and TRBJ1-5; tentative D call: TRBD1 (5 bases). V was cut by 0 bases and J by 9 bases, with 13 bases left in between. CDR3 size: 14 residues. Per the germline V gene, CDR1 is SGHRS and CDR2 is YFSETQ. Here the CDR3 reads CASSLEGTPGPQHF. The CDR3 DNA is TGCGCCAGCAGCTTGGAAGGGACCCCGGGGCCCCAGCATTTT.

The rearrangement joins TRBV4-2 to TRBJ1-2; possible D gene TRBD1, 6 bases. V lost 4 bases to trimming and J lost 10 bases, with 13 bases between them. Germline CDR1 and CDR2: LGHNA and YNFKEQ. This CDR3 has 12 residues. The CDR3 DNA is TGTGCCAGCAGCCCCAGGGGCCTCGCCTACACCTTC. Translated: CASSPRGLAYTF.

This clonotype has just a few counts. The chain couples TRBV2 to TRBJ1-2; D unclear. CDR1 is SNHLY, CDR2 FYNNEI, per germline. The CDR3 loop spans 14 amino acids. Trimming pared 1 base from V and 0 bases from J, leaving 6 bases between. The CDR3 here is CASSEEGPNYGYTF. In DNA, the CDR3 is TGTGCCAGCAGTGAAGAAGGACCTAACTATGGCTACACCTTC.

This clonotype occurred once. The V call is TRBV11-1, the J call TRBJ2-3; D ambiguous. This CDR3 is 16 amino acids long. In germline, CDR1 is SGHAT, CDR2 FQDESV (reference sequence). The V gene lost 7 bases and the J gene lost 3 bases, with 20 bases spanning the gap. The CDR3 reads CASTLVASPSTDTQYF. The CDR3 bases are TGTGCCAGCACCCTAGTGGCTAGTCCAAGTACAGATACGCAGTATTTT.

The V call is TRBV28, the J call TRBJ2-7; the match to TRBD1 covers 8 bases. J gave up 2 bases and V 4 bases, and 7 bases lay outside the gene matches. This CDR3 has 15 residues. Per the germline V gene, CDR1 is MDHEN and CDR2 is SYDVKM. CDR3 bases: TGTGCCAGCAGTTCAGACAGGGGCCTCCCCTACGAGCAGTACTTC. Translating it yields CASSSDRGLPYEQYF.

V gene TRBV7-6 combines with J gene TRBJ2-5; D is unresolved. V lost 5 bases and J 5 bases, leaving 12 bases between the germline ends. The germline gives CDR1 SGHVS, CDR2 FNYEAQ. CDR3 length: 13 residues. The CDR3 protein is CASSPAPPETQYF. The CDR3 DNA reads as TGTGCCAGCAGCCCGGCCCCACCCGAGACCCAGTACTTC.

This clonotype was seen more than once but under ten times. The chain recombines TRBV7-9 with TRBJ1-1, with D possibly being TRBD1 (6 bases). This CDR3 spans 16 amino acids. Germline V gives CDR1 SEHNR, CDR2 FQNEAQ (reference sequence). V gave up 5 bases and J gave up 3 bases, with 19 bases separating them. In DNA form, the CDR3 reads TGTGCCAGCAGCCTCCGTGTGCCAGGGGAGGACACTGAAGCTTTCTTT. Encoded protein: CASSLRVPGEDTEAFF.

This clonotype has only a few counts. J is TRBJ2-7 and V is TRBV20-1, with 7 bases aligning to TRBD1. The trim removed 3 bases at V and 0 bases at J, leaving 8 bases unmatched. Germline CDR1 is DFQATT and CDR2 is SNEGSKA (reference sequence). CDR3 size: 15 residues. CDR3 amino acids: CSARLGTVNSYEQYF. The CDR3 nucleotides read TGCAGTGCTAGGCTTGGGACAGTCAACTCCTACGAGCAGTACTTC.

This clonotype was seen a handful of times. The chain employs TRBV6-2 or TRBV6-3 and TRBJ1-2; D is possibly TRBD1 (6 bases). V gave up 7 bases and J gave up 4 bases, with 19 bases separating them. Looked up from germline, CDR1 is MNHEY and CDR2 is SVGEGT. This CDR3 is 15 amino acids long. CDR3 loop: CASITALGQFYGYTF. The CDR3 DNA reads TGTGCCAGCATCACCGCACTCGGACAGTTCTATGGCTACACCTTC.

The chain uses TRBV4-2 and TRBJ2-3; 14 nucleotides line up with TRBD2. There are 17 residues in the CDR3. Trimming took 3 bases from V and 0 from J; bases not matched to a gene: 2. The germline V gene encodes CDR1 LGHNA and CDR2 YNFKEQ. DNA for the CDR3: TGTGCCAGCAGCCAGGGGACTAGCGGGGGTAGCACAGATACGCAGTATTTT. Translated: CASSQGTSGGSTDTQYF.

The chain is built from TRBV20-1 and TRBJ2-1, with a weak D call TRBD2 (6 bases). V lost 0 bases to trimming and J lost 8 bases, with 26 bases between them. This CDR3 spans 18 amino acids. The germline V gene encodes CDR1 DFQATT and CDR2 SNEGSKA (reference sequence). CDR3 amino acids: CSARDQTSPKSSVHEQFF. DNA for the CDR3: TGCAGTGCTAGAGACCAAACTAGCCCCAAGTCAAGCGTCCATGAGCAGTTCTTC.